The present T cell receptor beta chain was sequenced within a study of cytotoxic CD8 clonotypes in ibrutinib-treated CLL. Study-wide results and caveats: Sustained-remission and progressing patients' sampling times differed.

A note on this clone: Its cognate antigen is unknown.

Germline V lookup: CDR1 SQVTM, CDR2 ANQGSEA. This CDR3 has 13 residues. The V and J ends lost 6 bases and 4 bases respectively, with 13 bases between them. Sequenced by immunoSEQ multiplex PCR; TCRdb stores in-frame clones only, minus some. The sample carries under 200,000 clones, 84% recorded once. Source: PBMCs, taken after 24 months of ibrutinib treatment. The chain is built from TRBV29-1 and TRBJ1-3; D possibly corresponds to TRBD1 (5 bases). The sequence derives from a human donor with chronic lymphocytic leukemia. CDR3: CSVRSTGGNTIYF. The CDR3 nucleotides read TGCAGCGTCCGTTCCACAGGAGGAAACACCATATATTTT.